The present TCR beta chain was sequenced within a study of CD8 T cells in ankylosing spondylitis (TCRdb year 2017). A note on the overall study: The study profiled T cell receptor beta repertoires in healthy donors and ankylosing spondylitis patients to find disease-linked TCR variants. The whole study cohort included over 85 healthy donors and roughly 24 ankylosing spondylitis patients. Peripheral blood was sampled, and synovial fluid was also collected from ankylosing spondylitis patients.

Relative to germline, V is 1 base shorter and J is 3 bases shorter, with 11 bases between their ends. From cysteine to phenylalanine, the CDR3 is 15 amino acids long. Only the CDR3 portion is preserved as DNA: 45 bases, with reading frame beginning at the first base. Per the germline V gene, SGHRS is the CDR1 and YFSETQ is the CDR2. Study-wide findings and limitations: A TCR beta motif of several highly homologous amino acid variants appeared characteristic of blood from ankylosing spondylitis patients. Significant enrichment of the disease-linked clones was reported in matched synovial fluid samples from ankylosing spondylitis patients. Some motif variants had previously been reported in the synovial fluid and blood of reactive arthritis patients, which suggests shared mechanisms of disease initiation. A CD8+ phenotype was shown by the disease-linked clones, which were found at relatively low frequencies in peripheral blood.

This clonotype was counted ten times or more. Its antigen is still unknown. There are no base qualities to consult, and no much larger clone falls within one base. The reads were generated on an Illumina HiSeq 2500. Quantitative 5'-RACE with molecular barcodes was the method used to prepare the TCR beta libraries. Regarding the original processing steps: To identify disease-linked TCR variants, a new computational method was used, one built on a probabilistic model of VDJ rearrangement. TCRdb ran its own pipeline on the public reads, namely fastp trimming at Q25 and MiXCR clone calling, and kept in-frame beta chains. Each entry merges the rows of one CDR3 protein and shows their most common DNA and genes. The V and J calls were not made by the authors but by TCRdb's processing. The sample table lists some 840,000 distinct CDR3 sequences, about an eighth of them with a count of one. Together, the top ten hold just over 0.5% of the sample.

The clonotype was recovered from a male donor with ankylosing spondylitis. The chain is assembled from TRBV5-1 and TRBJ2-1, with no confidently assigned D gene. Input material: blood, either unsorted or a sorted T cell fraction (not recorded which). The CDR3 has the sequence CASSLTTIVYNEQFF. Read as DNA, the sequence is TGCGCCAGCAGCTTGACGACAATTGTCTACAATGAGCAGTTCTTC.